A selection of T cell receptor beta chains follows, all from one sample in a study of Graves' ophthalmopathy and Graves' hyperthyroidism. TCRdb reprocessed the multiplex PCR reads via MiXCR and lists one record per CDR3 protein. This table has 360,000 or so distinct CDR3 sequences, about 17% appearing once. The specimen sequenced was peripheral blood. The receptors come from a woman aged 18-35 years with Graves' ophthalmopathy. Both conserved end residues are part of each CDR3. A D gene is named only where the DNA matches it firmly. Part of the rows lack a size; the others show once, few, many or a class for expanded clones.

cdr3_nt	cdr3_aa	d_call	v_call	j_call	clone_size
TGTGCCAGTAGTACAGGGATGACAGGGTTGAGAGAGACCCAGTACTTC	CASSTGMTGLRETQYF	TRBD1	TRBV19	TRBJ2-5	many
TGCGCCAGCAGGGCGACAGGAAACTACGAGCAGTACTTC	CASRATGNYEQYF	-	TRBV5-1	TRBJ2-7	many
TGTGCCAGCAGTGAGGGGACGCTGCCTCAAGAGACCCAGTACTTC	CASSEGTLPQETQYF	-	TRBV6-1	TRBJ2-5	many
TGTGCCAGCAGACAAGATGGGGGAGCGGGGGGGCCTACTCCAAAAAACATTCAGTACTTC	CASRQDGGAGGPTPKNIQYF	TRBD2	TRBV3-1	TRBJ2-4	-
TGTGCCAGCAGCTTATTTAAATCGGGAGTTGGTGAAGCTTTCTTT	CASSLFKSGVGEAFF	-	TRBV7-3	TRBJ1-1	many
TGTGCCAGCAGTTACGTACAGGGGATTGGGACTGAAGCTTTCTTT	CASSYVQGIGTEAFF	TRBD1	TRBV27	TRBJ1-1	many
TGTGCCAGCAGTTACGCGGGAGCCGGGGAGCTGTTTTTT	CASSYAGAGELFF	TRBD2	TRBV6-5	TRBJ2-2	-
TGTGCCATCGCACACTCGACCTTGTACGAGCAGTACTTC	CAIAHSTLYEQYF	-	TRBV6-2/TRBV6-3	TRBJ2-7	many
TGTGCCAGCAGCTTGACGGGGCTTCAAGAGACCCAGTACTTC	CASSLTGLQETQYF	-	TRBV5-5	TRBJ2-5	many
TGTGCCAGCAGTCGGAGACAAGAAGATACGCAGTATTTT	CASSRRQEDTQYF	-	TRBV12-3/TRBV12-4	TRBJ2-3	many
TGCAGTGCTAGAGAAAACCCCGAGGAAGCTTTCTTT	CSARENPEEAFF	-	TRBV20-1	TRBJ1-1	many
TGTGCCAGCAGCCCCAGGGCTAGCGGGGGGAGGGAGACCCAGTACTTC	CASSPRASGGRETQYF	TRBD2	TRBV9	TRBJ2-5	many
TGTGCCAGCACCGAGAGGCCGACAGGGGCCAAAAACATTCAGTACTTC	CASTERPTGAKNIQYF	TRBD1	TRBV6-1	TRBJ2-4	many
TGCAGCGCCGGGGAGACGAACACCGGGGAGCTGTTTTTT	CSAGETNTGELFF	-	TRBV29-1	TRBJ2-2	once
TGTGCTAGTGGGGACTCCGTCACAGATACGCAGTATTTT	CASGDSVTDTQYF	-	TRBV10-3	TRBJ2-3	many
TGTGCCAGCACCGCGGGCACCTACGAGCAGTACTTC	CASTAGTYEQYF	-	TRBV6-1	TRBJ2-7	many
TGTGCCTGGAGAACGGGACAGGGGAACACCGGGGAGCTGTTTTTT	CAWRTGQGNTGELFF	TRBD1	TRBV30	TRBJ2-2	many
TGTGCCAGCAGCCCCCGACGGGGGCACACCGGGGAGCTGTTTTTT	CASSPRRGHTGELFF	-	TRBV11-2	TRBJ2-2	many
TGTGCCAGTAAGGGGGGACAGGGGCCCTACGAGCAGTACTTC	CASKGGQGPYEQYF	TRBD1	TRBV2	TRBJ2-7	many
TGTGCCAGCAGCTTAGTGGGGGGCGAGATTCAGCCCCAGCATTTT	CASSLVGGEIQPQHF	-	TRBV7-2	TRBJ1-5	many
TGTGCCAGCCGCCCGGGCAGCGAGTTCTACGAGCAGTACTTC	CASRPGSEFYEQYF	-	TRBV28	TRBJ2-7	many
TGTGCCTGGAGTAGGACAGGGTATCATGGCTACACCTTC	CAWSRTGYHGYTF	TRBD1	TRBV30	TRBJ1-2	many
TGTGCCAGCAGTTACTCAGGCGGTACTTCAGAGACCCAGTACTTC	CASSYSGGTSETQYF	-	TRBV6-5	TRBJ2-5	many
TGTGCCAGCCGAAGTCCCTTCCCCATGAACACTGAAGCTTTCTTT	CASRSPFPMNTEAFF	-	TRBV12-3/TRBV12-4	TRBJ1-1	many
TGTGCCAGCAGCTTAGTCGCAAGAACGGCAGAGACCCAGTACTTC	CASSLVARTAETQYF	-	TRBV7-2	TRBJ2-5	many
TGTGCCAGCAGCTCTTGGGACTCCCACCCGGAGACCCAGTACTTC	CASSSWDSHPETQYF	-	TRBV7-8	TRBJ2-5	many
TGTGCCAGCAGCTTAGGTGGGGCGACAGGACGCTATGGCTACACCTTC	CASSLGGATGRYGYTF	-	TRBV7-8	TRBJ1-2	many
TGTGCCAGCAGTTTATCAGTAGCGGGGTACCAAGAGACCCAGTACTTC	CASSLSVAGYQETQYF	TRBD2	TRBV27	TRBJ2-5	many
TGTGCCAGCAGGGCTAGCGGGACGAAAAACATTCAGTACTTC	CASRASGTKNIQYF	TRBD2	TRBV27	TRBJ2-4	many
TGTGCCAGCAGTTACTCGGGCGGGAGCGTCCCGGGAGGGGAGCAGTACTTC	CASSYSGGSVPGGEQYF	TRBD2	TRBV6-5	TRBJ2-7	-
TGCGCCAGCAGCCCTTCCGCGGGTGGGATCACTGAAGCTTTCTTT	CASSPSAGGITEAFF	-	TRBV5-1	TRBJ1-1	many
TGTGCCAGCAGCTTAACGGGACTAGTCCCCAATGAGCAGTTCTTC	CASSLTGLVPNEQFF	TRBD2	TRBV7-6	TRBJ2-1	-
TGTGCCAGCAGCCCCCTGTCTAACACCGGGGAGCTGTTTTTT	CASSPLSNTGELFF	-	TRBV7-2	TRBJ2-2	many
TGTGCCAGCAGCTTAGAGATCTTCGGAGAGACCCAGTACTTC	CASSLEIFGETQYF	-	TRBV7-9	TRBJ2-5	many
TGTGCCAGCGGGACTAGCGGCTACGAGCAGTACTTC	CASGTSGYEQYF	TRBD2	TRBV19	TRBJ2-7	many
TGTGCCAGCAGTGGGGGGTGGGCTAGCGGGGTAAAAGAGACCCAGTACTTC	CASSGGWASGVKETQYF	TRBD2	TRBV12-3/TRBV12-4	TRBJ2-5	-
TGTGCCAGCAGTCTTAGGTACGGCAATCAGCCCCAGCATTTT	CASSLRYGNQPQHF	-	TRBV27	TRBJ1-5	many
TGTGCCAGCAGCCCCCTGAGGGAGTGGGATAACGAGCAGTACTTC	CASSPLREWDNEQYF	-	TRBV7-2	TRBJ2-7	many
TGTGCCAGCAGTTTGCTAGGGGGGAGTAACATCGGGGAGCTGTTTTTT	CASSLLGGSNIGELFF	-	TRBV28	TRBJ2-2	many
TGTGCCAGCAGCGTAGCGTCGGGGGGGTTGGATACGCAGTATTTT	CASSVASGGLDTQYF	TRBD2	TRBV9	TRBJ2-3	many
TGTGCCAGCAGTTCTCTGGATCAGCCCCAGCATTTT	CASSSLDQPQHF	-	TRBV28	TRBJ1-5	many
TGTGCCAGCCGACCAGGATATGAGGCCCTTAACTATGGCTACACCTTC	CASRPGYEALNYGYTF	-	TRBV12-3/TRBV12-4	TRBJ1-2	-
TGCAGCGGGGGGTTAGGTGAGACTGAAGCTTTCTTT	CSGGLGETEAFF	-	TRBV29-1	TRBJ1-1	many
TGCAGCGTTGGGTCGGGGGAAGGAGGTTTGAACACTGAAGCTTTCTTT	CSVGSGEGGLNTEAFF	-	TRBV29-1	TRBJ1-1	many
TGTGCCAGCAGTTACCCTAAATGGGGCAGATACAATCAGCCCCAGCATTTT	CASSYPKWGRYNQPQHF	-	TRBV6-2/TRBV6-3	TRBJ1-5	many
TGTGCCAGCAGTTTAAACTCGGAGGGTCTTGGCTACACCTTC	CASSLNSEGLGYTF	-	TRBV12-3/TRBV12-4	TRBJ1-2	few
TGTGCCAGCAGCTTAGAGCCGGGGTCCCGCTATTCTGGGGCCAACGTCCTGACTTTC	CASSLEPGSRYSGANVLTF	-	TRBV11-2	TRBJ2-6	many
TGTGCCTGGAAGGGGGACACTGAAGCTTTCTTT	CAWKGDTEAFF	-	TRBV30	TRBJ1-1	many
TGTGCCAGCAGTTTAGGACACCTCGCCTATGGCTACACCTTC	CASSLGHLAYGYTF	-	TRBV12-3/TRBV12-4	TRBJ1-2	many
TGCAGCGTTGGAGAGAGGGGGCGAGAAAGCGGGACGTGGGAGCAGTACTTC	CSVGERGRESGTWEQYF	-	TRBV29-1	TRBJ2-7	many
TGCAGTGCTAGAGGAAATGGACAGGGGGTAAACATTCAGTACTTC	CSARGNGQGVNIQYF	TRBD1	TRBV20-1	TRBJ2-4	many
TGTGCCAGCAGTTCCAGACTAGCGGCACTCAGGCCCCAGTACTTC	CASSSRLAALRPQYF	TRBD2	TRBV6-5	TRBJ2-5	-
TGCGCCAGCAGCCAAGTTAATGACAGGGATGGCTACACCTTC	CASSQVNDRDGYTF	TRBD1	TRBV4-1	TRBJ1-2	many
TGTGCCAGCAGTCAGAATCAGGGCTACGAGCAGTACTTC	CASSQNQGYEQYF	-	TRBV12-3/TRBV12-4	TRBJ2-7	-
TGCGCCAGCAGCCCGACTATTGGGGGAGGAGCTAACTATGGCTACACCTTC	CASSPTIGGGANYGYTF	-	TRBV5-1	TRBJ1-2	many
TGCAGCGTTGAAGAGGGGACAGGGGTAAGAGGAACTGAAGCTTTCTTT	CSVEEGTGVRGTEAFF	TRBD1	TRBV29-1	TRBJ1-1	many
TGTGCCAGCAGCTTACGGAGGGTCGGTGAGACCCAGTACTTC	CASSLRRVGETQYF	-	TRBV7-2	TRBJ2-5	many
TGTGCCTGGAGTGGACCAGGGGCTCAGCCCCAGCATTTT	CAWSGPGAQPQHF	-	TRBV30	TRBJ1-5	many
TGTGCCACCAGTGACGCGACAGGGGGTGTATATGGCTACACCTTC	CATSDATGGVYGYTF	TRBD1	TRBV24-1	TRBJ1-2	many